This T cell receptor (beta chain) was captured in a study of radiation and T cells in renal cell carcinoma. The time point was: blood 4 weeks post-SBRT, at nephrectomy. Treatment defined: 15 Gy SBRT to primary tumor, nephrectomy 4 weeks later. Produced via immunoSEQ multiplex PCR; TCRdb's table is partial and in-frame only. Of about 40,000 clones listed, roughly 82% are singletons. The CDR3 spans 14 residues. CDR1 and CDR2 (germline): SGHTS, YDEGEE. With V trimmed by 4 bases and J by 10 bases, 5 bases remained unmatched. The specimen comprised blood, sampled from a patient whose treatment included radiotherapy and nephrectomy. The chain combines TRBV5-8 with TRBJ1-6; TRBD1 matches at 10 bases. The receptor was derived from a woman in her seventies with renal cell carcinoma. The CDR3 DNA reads TGTGCCAGCAGCCCATTGACAGGGGGCTCACCCCTCCACTTT. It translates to CASSPLTGGSPLHF.